This T cell receptor beta chain derives from a study of shared clonotypes between healthy human individuals. The overall study: Donors, aged 18 to 49, were a couple of women and three men.

The junction had 7 bases not matched to a gene; V was cut back by 4 bases and J by 4 bases. The germline V gene has CDR1 SNHLY and CDR2 FYNNEI. The CDR3 runs 14 residues. CD8 cells classed as naive were CD45RO-negative and positively selected for CCR7, excluding terminally differentiated effector memory CD45RA+ cells. With regard to this clone: Its antigen is as yet unknown.

Overall study findings and caveats: A handful of donors had around 5% of their naive CD4 clonotypes in common. Shared clonotypes across all four donors exceeded non-shared ones in generation probability.

Assay execution took place at the deep level. The table came from immunoSEQ multiplex PCR; TCRdb's copy has only in-frame clones and leaves some out. The table has around 610,000 clones, approximately 96% seen once. Sequencing used naive CD8+ T cells sorted from blood. This TCR was recovered from a woman between 25 and 40 years old in good health. This chain joins TRBV2 and TRBJ2-7; 7 nucleotides line up with TRBD2. The CDR3 DNA follows: TGTGCCAGCAGTGGAGTAGCGGGTGTTTACGAGCAGTACTTC. Translating it yields CASSGVAGVYEQYF.